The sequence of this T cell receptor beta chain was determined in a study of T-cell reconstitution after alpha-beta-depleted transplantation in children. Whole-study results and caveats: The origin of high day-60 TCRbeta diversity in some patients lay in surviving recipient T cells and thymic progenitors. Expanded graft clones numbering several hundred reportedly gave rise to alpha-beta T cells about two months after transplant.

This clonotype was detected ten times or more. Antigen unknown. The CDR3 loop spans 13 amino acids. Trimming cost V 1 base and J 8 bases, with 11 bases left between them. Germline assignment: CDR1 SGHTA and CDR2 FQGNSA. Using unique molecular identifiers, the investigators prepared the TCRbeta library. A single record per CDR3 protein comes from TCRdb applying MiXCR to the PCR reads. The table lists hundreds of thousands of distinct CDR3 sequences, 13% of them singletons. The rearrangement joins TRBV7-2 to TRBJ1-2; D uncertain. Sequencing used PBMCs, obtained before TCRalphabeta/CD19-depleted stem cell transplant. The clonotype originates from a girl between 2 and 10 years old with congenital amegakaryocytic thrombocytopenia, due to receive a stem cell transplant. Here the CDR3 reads CASSLELLTGYTF. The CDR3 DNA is TGTGCCAGCAGCTTAGAACTGTTAACGGGCTACACCTTC. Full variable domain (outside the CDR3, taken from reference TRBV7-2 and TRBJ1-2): GAGVSQSPSNKVTEKGKDVELRCDPISGHTALYWYRQSLGQGLEFLIYFQGNSAPDKSGLPSDRFSAERTGGSVSTLTIQRTQQEDSAVYLCASSLELLTGYTFGSGTRLTVV.